A selection of T cell receptor beta chains follows, all from one sample in a study of post-analysis software for immune sequencing data. Via MiXCR, TCRdb re-called the PCR reads, giving one row per CDR3 protein. The sample includes some 370,000 distinct CDR3 sequences, less than 40% of them seen just once. The material sequenced was blood. Receptor source: a girl between 5 and 17 years old with multiple sclerosis. The CDR3 runs from the conserved cysteine through the conserved F or W. The D gene is left open where the match is weak. Rows may omit the clone size; those that give it use once, few, many or a size class.

clone size	V gene	J gene	D gene	CDR3 DNA	CDR3 protein
once	TRBV7-9	TRBJ1-1	.	TGTGCCAGCACCTGGGGGACTGAAGCTTTCTTT	CASTWGTEAFF
few	TRBV5-1	TRBJ2-3	.	TGCGCCAGCAGCTTGGGAGGGGGGGTCACAGATACGCAGTATTTT	CASSLGGGVTDTQYF
few	TRBV29-1	TRBJ1-1	.	TGCAGCGTTGAAGGGGGCGGCAGGGACATGAACACTGAAGCTTTCTTT	CSVEGGGRDMNTEAFF
once	TRBV6-6	TRBJ1-2	.	TGTGTCAGCAGTCTTCTCCAGGGGAACTATGGCTACACCTTC	CVSSLLQGNYGYTF
few	TRBV9	TRBJ2-1	TRBD2	TGTGCCAGCAGCGTAGAGGGCGGGGGGGCGGTGTCCTACAATGAGCAGTTCTTC	CASSVEGGGAVSYNEQFF
.	TRBV6-6	TRBJ2-3	TRBD2	TGTGCCAGCAGTCATCCGGGACTAGCGGTAGATACGCAGTATTTT	CASSHPGLAVDTQYF
few	TRBV5-1	TRBJ2-3	TRBD1	TGCGCCAGCGGTCGTCTCGGGACAGTCACAGATACGCAGTATTTT	CASGRLGTVTDTQYF
.	TRBV28	TRBJ1-4	TRBD1	TGTGCCAGCAGTACCGGGACAGGTTTGGATGAAAAACTGTTTTTT	CASSTGTGLDEKLFF
.	TRBV7-2	TRBJ2-5	TRBD2	TGTGCCAGCAGCTTAACTAGCGGGAGTAGCGAGACCCAGTACTTC	CASSLTSGSSETQYF
few	TRBV20-1	TRBJ2-3	.	TGCAGTGCTAGAGATCTAGTAGGGAGCCAACGCACAGATACGCAGTATTTT	CSARDLVGSQRTDTQYF